The clone carrying this TCR beta chain has just a few counts. Trimming removed 5 bases at V and 1 base at J, with 15 bases between. This CDR3 contains 15 residues. In germline, CDR1 is SEHNR, CDR2 FQNEAQ (reference sequence). This entry belongs to a study of blood T cell repertoires in COVID-19. Study as a whole: Italy, Spain and the United States were the sources of the convalescent and acute COVID-19 samples. The analysed material was cDNA or gDNA that came from T cells, B-cell-depleted T cells, or PBMCs.

Sequencing was performed with immunoSEQ multiplex PCR; in TCRdb, only in-frame clones are kept and a portion is missing. Of about 270,000 clones in the sample, around nine tenths were seen once. The J gene is TRBJ2-7, the V gene TRBV7-9, with D uncertain. The sample taken for sequencing was PBMCs or T cells enriched from blood (not recorded which). The receptor was derived from a woman aged 18-30 years who had recovered from COVID-19. CDR3 protein: CASSVAGFSSYEQYF. In DNA form, the CDR3 reads TGTGCCAGCAGCGTGGCAGGTTTTTCTTCCTACGAGCAGTACTTC.